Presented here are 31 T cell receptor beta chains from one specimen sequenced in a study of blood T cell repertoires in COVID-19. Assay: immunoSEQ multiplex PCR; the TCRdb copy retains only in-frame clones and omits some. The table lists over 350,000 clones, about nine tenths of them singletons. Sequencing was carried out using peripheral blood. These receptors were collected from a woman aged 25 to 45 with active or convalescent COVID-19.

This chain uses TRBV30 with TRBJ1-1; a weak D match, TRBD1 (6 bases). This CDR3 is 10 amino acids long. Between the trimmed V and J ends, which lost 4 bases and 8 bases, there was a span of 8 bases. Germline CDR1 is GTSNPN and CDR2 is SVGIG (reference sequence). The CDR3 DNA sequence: TGTGCCTGGACAGGGGAGGAAGCTTTCTTT. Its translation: CAWTGEEAFF.

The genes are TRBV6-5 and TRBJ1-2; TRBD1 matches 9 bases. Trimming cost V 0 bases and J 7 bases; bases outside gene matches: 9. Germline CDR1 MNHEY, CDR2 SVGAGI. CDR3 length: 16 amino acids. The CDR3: CASSYSFGGQGAGYTF. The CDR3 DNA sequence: TGTGCCAGCAGTTACTCATTCGGGGGACAGGGAGCTGGCTACACCTTC.

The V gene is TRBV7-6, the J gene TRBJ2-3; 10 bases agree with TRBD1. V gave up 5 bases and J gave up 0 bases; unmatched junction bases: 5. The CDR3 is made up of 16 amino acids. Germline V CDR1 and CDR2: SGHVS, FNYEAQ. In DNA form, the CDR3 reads TGTGCCAGCAGCACGGACAGGGGGGGAAGCACAGATACGCAGTATTTT. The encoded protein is CASSTDRGGSTDTQYF.

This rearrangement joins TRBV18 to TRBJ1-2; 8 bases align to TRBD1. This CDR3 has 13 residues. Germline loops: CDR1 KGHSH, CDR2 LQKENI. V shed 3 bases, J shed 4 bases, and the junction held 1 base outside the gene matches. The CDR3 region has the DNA TGTGCCAGCTCACCGGGACAGGTCTATGGCTACACCTTC. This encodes CASSPGQVYGYTF.

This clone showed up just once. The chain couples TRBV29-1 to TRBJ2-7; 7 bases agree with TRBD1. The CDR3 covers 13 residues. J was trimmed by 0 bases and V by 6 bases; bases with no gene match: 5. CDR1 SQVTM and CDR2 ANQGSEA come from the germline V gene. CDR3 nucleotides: TGCAGCGTGGGGGACAGTAGCTCCTACGAGCAGTACTTC. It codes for CSVGDSSSYEQYF.

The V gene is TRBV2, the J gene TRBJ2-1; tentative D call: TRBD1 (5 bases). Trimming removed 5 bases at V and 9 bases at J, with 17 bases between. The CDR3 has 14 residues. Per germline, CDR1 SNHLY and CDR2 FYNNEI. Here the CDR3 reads CASSLGVAPTEQFF. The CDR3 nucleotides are TGTGCCAGCAGTCTAGGGGTGGCCCCTACTGAGCAGTTCTTC.

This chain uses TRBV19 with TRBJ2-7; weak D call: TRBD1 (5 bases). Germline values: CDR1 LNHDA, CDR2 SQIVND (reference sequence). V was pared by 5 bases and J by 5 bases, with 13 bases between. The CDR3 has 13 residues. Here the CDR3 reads CASSRNADNEQYF. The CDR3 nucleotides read TGTGCCAGTAGTCGAAACGCGGACAACGAGCAGTACTTC.

The CDR3 here is CASSWTGVTGELFF. Written as DNA, the CDR3 is TGTGCCAGTAGTTGGACAGGAGTCACCGGGGAGCTGTTTTTT. This rearrangement joins TRBV19 to TRBJ2-2; 7 bases match TRBD1. The CDR3 sequence is 14 residues long. J lost 4 bases, V lost 5 bases, and 4 bases had no gene match. Germline CDR1 is LNHDA and CDR2 is SQIVND (reference sequence).

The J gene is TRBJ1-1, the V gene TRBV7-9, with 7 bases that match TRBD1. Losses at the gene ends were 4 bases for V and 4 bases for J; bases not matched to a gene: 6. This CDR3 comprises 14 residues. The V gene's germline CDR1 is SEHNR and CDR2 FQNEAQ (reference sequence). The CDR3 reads CASSSATGVTEAFF. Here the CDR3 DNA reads TGTGCCAGCAGCTCCGCTACAGGGGTCACTGAAGCTTTCTTT.

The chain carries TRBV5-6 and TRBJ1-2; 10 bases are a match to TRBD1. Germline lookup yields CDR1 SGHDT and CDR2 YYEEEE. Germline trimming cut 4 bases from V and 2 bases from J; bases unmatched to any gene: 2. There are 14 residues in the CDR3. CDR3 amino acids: CASSAGQGNYGYTF. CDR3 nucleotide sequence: TGTGCCAGCAGCGCGGGACAGGGGAACTATGGCTACACCTTC.

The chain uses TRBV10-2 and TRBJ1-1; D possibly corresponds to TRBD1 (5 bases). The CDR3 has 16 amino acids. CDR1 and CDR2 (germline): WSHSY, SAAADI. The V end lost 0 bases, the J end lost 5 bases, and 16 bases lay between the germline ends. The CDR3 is CASSESGVGRGTEAFF. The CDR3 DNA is TGCGCCAGCAGTGAGTCGGGGGTGGGGCGGGGGACTGAAGCTTTCTTT.

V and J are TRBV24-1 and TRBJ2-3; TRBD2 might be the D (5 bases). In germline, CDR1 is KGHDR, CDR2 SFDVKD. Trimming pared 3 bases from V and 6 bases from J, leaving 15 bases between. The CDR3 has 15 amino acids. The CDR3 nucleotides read TGTGCCACCAGTGATCCCCGTGGGCCGGGGGATACGCAGTATTTT. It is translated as CATSDPRGPGDTQYF.

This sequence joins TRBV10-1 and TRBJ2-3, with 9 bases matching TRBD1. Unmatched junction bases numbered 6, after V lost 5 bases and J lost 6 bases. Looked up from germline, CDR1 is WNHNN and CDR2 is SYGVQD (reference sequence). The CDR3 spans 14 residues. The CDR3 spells CASSLEQGADTQYF. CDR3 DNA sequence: TGCGCCAGCAGTCTCGAACAGGGGGCGGATACGCAGTATTTT.

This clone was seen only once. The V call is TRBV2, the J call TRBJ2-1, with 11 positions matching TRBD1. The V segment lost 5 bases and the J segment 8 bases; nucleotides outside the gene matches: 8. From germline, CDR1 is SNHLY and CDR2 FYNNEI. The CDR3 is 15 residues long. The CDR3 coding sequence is TGTGCCAGCAGTTCCCCGGGACAGGGGGTGTATGAGCAGTTCTTC. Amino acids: CASSSPGQGVYEQFF.

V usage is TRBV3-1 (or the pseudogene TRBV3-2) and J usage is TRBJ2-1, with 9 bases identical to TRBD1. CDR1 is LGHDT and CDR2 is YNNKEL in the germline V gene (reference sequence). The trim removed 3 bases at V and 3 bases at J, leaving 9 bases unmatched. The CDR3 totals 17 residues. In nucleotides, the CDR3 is TGTGCCAGCAGCCATAAACAGGGGGCCCCTTTCTACAATGAGCAGTTCTTC. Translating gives CASSHKQGAPFYNEQFF.

CDR3 nucleotides: TGTGCCTGGAGTGTTGGGGACAGGGATAGCACAGATACGCAGTATTTT. Protein: CAWSVGDRDSTDTQYF. The J gene is TRBJ2-3, the V gene TRBV30, with 9 positions matching TRBD1. Unmatched junction bases numbered 4, after V lost 0 bases and J lost 0 bases. Germline V gene sequence: CDR1 GTSNPN, CDR2 SVGIG (reference sequence). This CDR3 has 16 amino acids.

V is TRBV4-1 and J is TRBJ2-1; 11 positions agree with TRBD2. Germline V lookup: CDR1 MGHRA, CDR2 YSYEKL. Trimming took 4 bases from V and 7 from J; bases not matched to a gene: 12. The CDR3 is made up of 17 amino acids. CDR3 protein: CASSPGIAGGRGNEQFF. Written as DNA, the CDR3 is TGCGCCAGCAGCCCGGGGATAGCGGGGGGGCGAGGAAATGAGCAGTTCTTC.

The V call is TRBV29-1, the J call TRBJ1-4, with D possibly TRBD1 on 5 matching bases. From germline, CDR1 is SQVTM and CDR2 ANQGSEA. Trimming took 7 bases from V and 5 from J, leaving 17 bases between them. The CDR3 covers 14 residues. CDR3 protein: CSADIGAGNEKLFF. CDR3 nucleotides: TGCAGCGCCGACATTGGGGCGGGGAATGAAAAACTGTTTTTT.

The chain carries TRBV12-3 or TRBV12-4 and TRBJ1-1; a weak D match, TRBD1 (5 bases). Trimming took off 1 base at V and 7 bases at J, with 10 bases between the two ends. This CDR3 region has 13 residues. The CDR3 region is CASSLGGAIEAFF. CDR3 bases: TGTGCCAGCAGTTTAGGCGGGGCGATTGAAGCTTTCTTT.

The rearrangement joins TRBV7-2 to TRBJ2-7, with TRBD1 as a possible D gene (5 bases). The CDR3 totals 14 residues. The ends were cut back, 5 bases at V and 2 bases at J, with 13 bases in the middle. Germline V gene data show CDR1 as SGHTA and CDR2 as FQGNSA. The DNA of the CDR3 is TGTGCCAGCAGCAGCTACCAGGGTCCCTACGAGCAGTACTTC. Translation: CASSSYQGPYEQYF.

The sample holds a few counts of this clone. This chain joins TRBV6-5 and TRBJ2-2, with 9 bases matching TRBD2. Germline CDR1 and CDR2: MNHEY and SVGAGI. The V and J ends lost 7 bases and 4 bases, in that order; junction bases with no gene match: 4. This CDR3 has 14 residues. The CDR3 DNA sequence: TGTGCCAGCATCGGTAGCGGGGGCACCGGGGAGCTGTTTTTT. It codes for CASIGSGGTGELFF.

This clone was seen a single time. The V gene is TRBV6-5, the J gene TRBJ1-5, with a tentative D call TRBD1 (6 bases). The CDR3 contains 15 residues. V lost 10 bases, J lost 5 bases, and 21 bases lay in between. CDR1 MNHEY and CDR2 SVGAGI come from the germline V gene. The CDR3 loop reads CANKRIQGKDQPQHF. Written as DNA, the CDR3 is TGTGCCAACAAAAGGATACAGGGAAAAGATCAGCCCCAGCATTTT.

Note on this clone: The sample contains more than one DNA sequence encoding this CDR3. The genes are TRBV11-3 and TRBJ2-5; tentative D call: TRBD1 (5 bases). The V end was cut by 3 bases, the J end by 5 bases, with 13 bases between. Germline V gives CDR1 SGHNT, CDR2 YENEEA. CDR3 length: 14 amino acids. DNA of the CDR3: TGTGCCAGCAGCTTGGGTCAGGGTCGGGAGACCCAGTACTTC. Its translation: CASSLGQGRETQYF.

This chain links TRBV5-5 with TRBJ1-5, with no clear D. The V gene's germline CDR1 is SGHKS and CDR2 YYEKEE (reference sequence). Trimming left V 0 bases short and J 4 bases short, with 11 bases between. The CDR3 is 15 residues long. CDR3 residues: CASSLAGLINQPQHF. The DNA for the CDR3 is TGTGCCAGCAGCTTGGCTGGGCTCATTAATCAGCCCCAGCATTTT.

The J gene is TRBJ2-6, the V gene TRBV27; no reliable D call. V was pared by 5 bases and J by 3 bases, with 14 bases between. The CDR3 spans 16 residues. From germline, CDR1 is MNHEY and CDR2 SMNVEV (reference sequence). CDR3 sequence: CASSLRLANGANVLTF. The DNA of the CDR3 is TGTGCCAGCAGTCTTCGTTTAGCTAATGGGGCCAACGTCCTGACTTTC.

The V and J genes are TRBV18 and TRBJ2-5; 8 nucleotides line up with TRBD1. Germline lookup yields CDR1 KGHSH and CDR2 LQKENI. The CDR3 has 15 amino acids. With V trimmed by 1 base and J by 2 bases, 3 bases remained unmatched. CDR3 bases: TGTGCCAGCTCACCACAAGGACAGGGACAAGAGACCCAGTACTTC. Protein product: CASSPQGQGQETQYF.

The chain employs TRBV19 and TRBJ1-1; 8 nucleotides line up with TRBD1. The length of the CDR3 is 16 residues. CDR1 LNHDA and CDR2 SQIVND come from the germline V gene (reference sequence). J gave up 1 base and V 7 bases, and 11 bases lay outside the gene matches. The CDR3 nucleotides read TGTGCCAGTACCTCAGGGGGCGCACAATGGAACACTGAAGCTTTCTTT. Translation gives CASTSGGAQWNTEAFF.

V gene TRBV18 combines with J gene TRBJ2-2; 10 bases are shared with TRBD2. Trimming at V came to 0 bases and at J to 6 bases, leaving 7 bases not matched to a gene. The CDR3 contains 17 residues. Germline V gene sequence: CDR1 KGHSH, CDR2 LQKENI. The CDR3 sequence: CASSPPLAGEGAGELFF. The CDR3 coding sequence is TGTGCCAGCTCACCACCCCTAGCGGGAGAAGGGGCCGGGGAGCTGTTTTTT.

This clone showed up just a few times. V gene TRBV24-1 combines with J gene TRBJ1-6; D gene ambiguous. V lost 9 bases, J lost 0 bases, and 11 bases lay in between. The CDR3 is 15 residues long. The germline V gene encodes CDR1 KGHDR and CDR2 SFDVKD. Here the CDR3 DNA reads TGTGCCACCGGGCTACAGAGCTCCTATAATTCACCCCTCCACTTT. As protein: CATGLQSSYNSPLHF.

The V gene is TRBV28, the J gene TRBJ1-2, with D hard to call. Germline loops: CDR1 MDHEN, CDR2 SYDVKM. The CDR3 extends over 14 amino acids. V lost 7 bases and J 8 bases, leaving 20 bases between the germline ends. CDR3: CASTEKMRGLGYTF. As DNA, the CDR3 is TGTGCCAGCACGGAGAAGATGCGTGGCTTGGGCTACACCTTC.

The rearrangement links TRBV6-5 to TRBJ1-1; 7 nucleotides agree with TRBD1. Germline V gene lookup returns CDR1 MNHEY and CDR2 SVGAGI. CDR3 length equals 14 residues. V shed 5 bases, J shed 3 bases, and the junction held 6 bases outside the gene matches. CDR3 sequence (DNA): TGTGCCAGCAGTAGACAGGGTCGGGACACTGAAGCTTTCTTT. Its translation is CASSRQGRDTEAFF.